Below, 24 T cell receptor beta chains from the same sample are listed, as sequenced in a study of blood T cells in healthy people across ages. The authors ran a second PCR of about 7 to 12 cycles using a sample-barcoded 5' primer and a J-beta primer mix. Via MiXCR, TCRdb re-called the 5' RACE reads, giving one row per CDR3 protein. This sample has 600,000 to 850,000 distinct CDR3 sequences, with around a quarter found just once. These records were also assigned to another study, of T cells of mothers and their children.

Specimen: blood. Every receptor here comes from a boy under 18 in good health.

This clonotype was detected only a few times. The chain is built from TRBV5-1 and TRBJ2-6, with D perhaps given as TRBD1 or TRBD2 (5 bases each). Trimming cost V 4 bases and J 3 bases, with 17 bases left between them. There are 17 residues in the CDR3. Germline assignment: CDR1 SGHRS and CDR2 YFSETQ. The CDR3 bases are TGCGCCAGCAGCCTCGGGACGTCGTCATTTGGGGCCAACGTCCTGACTTTC. This sequence encodes CASSLGTSSFGANVLTF.

This clonotype came up a few times. The CDR3 region has the DNA TGTGCCAGCATAGACAATGAGCAGTTCTTC. Translated, it gives CASIDNEQFF. The chain is built from TRBV6-1 and TRBJ2-5; unclear D gene. The DNA matches TRBJ2-1 better at its end, which makes the J call doubtful. CDR3 length: 10 amino acids. Germline loops: CDR1 MNHNS, CDR2 SASEGT.

There are a few counts of this clonotype. The chain combines TRBV7-9 with TRBJ2-1; 9 bases fit TRBD2. This CDR3 is 16 amino acids long. J was trimmed by 2 bases and V by 5 bases; bases with no gene match: 7. Germline V gene data show CDR1 as SEHNR and CDR2 as FQNEAQ (reference sequence). CDR3 sequence (DNA): TGTGCCAGCAGCAGTAGCGGGAGCGGGGCCTACAATGAGCAGTTCTTC. Residues: CASSSSGSGAYNEQFF.

This clonotype was counted a single time. The rearrangement joins TRBV27 to TRBJ2-5; 10 nucleotides agree with TRBD2. The CDR3 runs to 15 residues. Germline CDR1 reads MNHEY; CDR2 reads SMNVEV (reference sequence). The junction had 4 bases not matched to a gene; V was cut back by 6 bases and J by 0 bases. CDR3 loop: CASRPSGSHQETQYF. The CDR3 bases are TGTGCCAGCAGACCTAGCGGGAGTCACCAAGAGACCCAGTACTTC.

This clonotype was seen many times. The CDR3 region has the DNA TGTGCCAGCAGTTTAGTTGGGCAGTCTTACGAGCAGTACTTC. Protein sequence: CASSLVGQSYEQYF. The chain uses TRBV12-3 or TRBV12-4 and TRBJ2-7; unclear D gene. CDR3 size: 14 residues. V was clipped by 1 base and J by 4 bases, with 11 bases between them.

This clonotype was found a few times. The CDR3 here is CASSMYQGGDTQYF. The CDR3 DNA sequence: TGTGCCAGTAGTATGTATCAGGGAGGCGATACGCAGTATTTT. V is TRBV19 and J is TRBJ2-3; the D gene is possibly TRBD2 (6 bases). Looked up from germline, CDR1 is LNHDA and CDR2 is SQIVND (reference sequence). The V end lost 3 bases, the J end lost 6 bases, and 13 bases lay between the germline ends. There are 14 residues in the CDR3.

The J gene is TRBJ2-7, the V gene TRBV6-1, with 9 bases that match TRBD1. V was clipped by 8 bases and J by 2 bases; unmatched bases: 7. Germline CDR1 reads MNHNS; CDR2 reads SASEGT. The CDR3 is 14 residues long. DNA for the CDR3: TGTGCCAGCCAGGACAGGGGTAGGGCCTACGAGCAGTACTTC. This gives the protein CASQDRGRAYEQYF.

The sample holds a few counts of this clonotype. Because the CDR3 is missing its conserved closing phenylalanine or tryptophan, this is likely a read error. This chain links TRBV12-3 or TRBV12-4 with TRBJ2-1; TRBD2 might be the D (5 bases). The CDR3 loop spans 15 amino acids. The V end was cut by 1 base, the J end by 4 bases, with 11 bases between. The CDR3 DNA reads as TGTGCCAGCAGTTTAGAGGCGGGCAGATACAATGAGCAGTTCCTC. Translation: CASSLEAGRYNEQFL.

The gene calls are TRBV5-1 and TRBJ2-3; TRBD1 or TRBD2 may be the D gene (5 bases each). Germline V gene data show CDR1 as SGHRS and CDR2 as YFSETQ. The CDR3 loop spans 15 amino acids. The V and J ends lost 0 bases and 3 bases respectively, with 11 bases between them. In nucleotides, the CDR3 is TGCGCCAGCAGCTTGGTGCAGGGACGAACAGATACGCAGTATTTT. Amino acid sequence: CASSLVQGRTDTQYF.

This clonotype appeared a few times. The J gene is TRBJ1-1, the V gene TRBV6-5, with D tentatively TRBD1 (6 bases). The CDR3 runs to 13 residues. Trimming shortened V by 6 bases and J by 6 bases, and 14 bases separated the two germline ends. Germline assignment: CDR1 MNHEY and CDR2 SVGAGI. CDR3 bases: TGTGCCAGCAGACCGCTACAGGGATCTGAAGCTTTCTTT. Its translation: CASRPLQGSEAFF.

This clonotype was counted only a few times. V and J are TRBV28 and TRBJ2-7; 11 nucleotides line up with TRBD1. Losses at the gene ends were 8 bases for V and 2 bases for J; bases not matched to a gene: 11. CDR3 size: 16 residues. CDR1 and CDR2 from the germline V gene are MDHEN and SYDVKM. The DNA of the CDR3 is TGTGCCAGCTTACCCGAAAGGGGACAGGGGGCCTACGAGCAGTACTTC. It specifies CASLPERGQGAYEQYF.

The sample holds a few counts of this clonotype. This chain connects TRBV12-5 to TRBJ2-7; no definite D call. The germline gives CDR1 LGHNT, CDR2 FRNRAP. V was cut by 3 bases and J by 5 bases, with 8 bases left in between. The CDR3 consists of 12 residues. The CDR3 reads CASGFMFDEQYF. The DNA for the CDR3 is TGTGCTAGTGGTTTCATGTTCGACGAGCAGTACTTC.

The chain carries TRBV5-1 and TRBJ2-2; D may be TRBD1 or TRBD2 (5 bases each). Germline V CDR1 and CDR2: SGHRS, YFSETQ. There are 14 residues in the CDR3. Trimming took off 8 bases at V and 6 bases at J, with 17 bases between the two ends. The CDR3 sequence is CASGETVTSGELFF. CDR3 bases: TGCGCCAGTGGGGAGACAGTCACCTCCGGGGAGCTGTTTTTT.

Concerning this clonotype itself: One end of the junction does not line up with germline, which may come from a read error. The CDR3 DNA follows: TGTGCCAGCAGCTCCTTGGTCGGTGAGACCCAGTACTTT. This gives the protein CASSSLVGETQYF. The V and J genes are TRBV7-9 and TRBJ2-5; no firm D call. From germline, CDR1 is SEHNR and CDR2 FQNEAQ (reference sequence). CDR3 length: 13 residues. The full variable domain, its missing parts supplied by reference TRBV7-9 and TRBJ2-5, is DTGVSQNPRHKITKRGQNVTFRCDPISEHNRLYWYRQTLGQGPEFLTYFQNEAQLEKSRLLSDRFSAERPKGSFSTLEIQRTEQGDSAMYLCASSSLVGETQYFGPGTRLLVL.

CDR3 protein: CASSPQGQGLSYEQYF. The CDR3 nucleotides read TGTGCCAGCAGCCCCCAGGGGCAGGGCCTCTCCTACGAGCAGTACTTC. V usage is TRBV7-9 and J usage is TRBJ2-7, with D perhaps TRBD1 (6 bases). The V end was cut by 5 bases, the J end by 0 bases, with 17 bases between. Germline V gene sequence: CDR1 SEHNR, CDR2 FQNEAQ (reference sequence). The CDR3 is made up of 16 amino acids.

The V gene is TRBV7-6, the J gene TRBJ2-1, with a possible D match to TRBD2 (5 bases). The DNA end is a closer match to TRBJ2-7, so the J assignment may be wrong. This CDR3 spans 14 amino acids. CDR1 and CDR2 (germline): SGHVS, FNYEAQ. CDR3 amino acids: CASSSLRGRNEQYF. CDR3 nucleotides: TGTGCCAGCAGCTCCCTACGGGGTAGGAACGAGCAGTACTTC.

This clonotype showed up just a few times. The V gene is TRBV18, the J gene TRBJ1-1, with D uncertain. V lost 0 bases, J lost 2 bases, and 4 bases lay in between. CDR3 length: 13 residues. Looked up from germline, CDR1 is KGHSH and CDR2 is LQKENI. The CDR3 region is CASSPPSNTEAFF. CDR3 coding DNA: TGTGCCAGCTCACCACCGTCTAACACTGAAGCTTTCTTT. Based on the CDR3 plus reference TRBV18 and TRBJ1-1, the full variable domain is NAGVMQNPRHLVRRRGQEARLRCSPMKGHSHVYWYRQLPEEGLKFMVYLQKENIIDESGMPKERFSAEFPKEGPSILRIQQVVRGDSAAYFCASSPPSNTEAFFGQGTRLTVV.

The chain employs TRBV6-1 and TRBJ2-2; 10 bases agree with TRBD2. Germline V gives CDR1 MNHNS, CDR2 SASEGT. This CDR3 is 16 amino acids long. V gave up 6 bases and J gave up 2 bases; unmatched junction bases: 6. CDR3 sequence: CASRQAGGINTGELFF. As DNA, the CDR3 is TGTGCCAGCAGGCAAGCGGGAGGGATTAACACCGGGGAGCTGTTTTTT.

This clonotype was seen just once. The chain links TRBV20-1 to TRBJ1-1; maybe TRBD1 (5 bases). V was cut by 3 bases and J by 6 bases, with 14 bases left in between. CDR3 length: 13 amino acids. The V gene's germline CDR1 is DFQATT and CDR2 SNEGSKA (reference sequence). The CDR3 nucleotides read TGCAGTGCTAGTTGGGGGAGACGGGCTGAAGCTTTCTTT. Encoded protein: CSASWGRRAEAFF.

This clonotype was counted between two and nine times. An end of the junction differs from the germline gene, which may be a read error. The chain has TRBV20-1 and TRBJ1-1; D ambiguous. The CDR3 extends over 10 amino acids. Per germline, CDR1 DFQATT and CDR2 SNEGSKA (reference sequence). CDR3 loop: CCAVNTEAFF. CDR3 DNA sequence: TGCTGTGCAGTGAACACTGAAGCTTTCTTT.

V gene TRBV27 combines with J gene TRBJ2-7; 12 bases are shared with TRBD2. J was trimmed by 3 bases and V by 10 bases; bases with no gene match: 7. Per the germline V gene, CDR1 is MNHEY and CDR2 is SMNVEV (reference sequence). The CDR3 has 14 amino acids. The CDR3 sequence: CATGLAGFGYEQYF. In nucleotides, the CDR3 is TGTGCCACCGGACTAGCGGGATTCGGCTACGAGCAGTACTTC.

The J gene is TRBJ1-1, the V gene TRBV5-1, with a weak D call TRBD1 (5 bases). The ends were cut back, 0 bases at V and 0 bases at J, with 12 bases in the middle. CDR3 length: 16 residues. Germline V gene data show CDR1 as SGHRS and CDR2 as YFSETQ. CDR3 DNA sequence: TGCGCCAGCAGCTTGGCCAGGGCGGAATTGAACACTGAAGCTTTCTTT. Its protein is CASSLARAELNTEAFF.

This clonotype was seen a few times. The chain combines TRBV20-1 with TRBJ1-3; TRBD1 agrees at 7 bases. The V segment lost 3 bases and the J segment 7 bases; nucleotides outside the gene matches: 6. This CDR3 is 13 amino acids long. Germline V gene sequence: CDR1 DFQATT, CDR2 SNEGSKA (reference sequence). This chain's CDR3 is CSARGDRVNTIYF. The DNA of the CDR3 is TGCAGTGCTAGGGGTGACAGGGTTAACACCATATATTTT.

This chain joins TRBV21-1 and TRBJ2-7; TRBD1 is the table's D call and was not checked against the DNA. TRBV21-1 is assigned pseudogene status. This CDR3 has 12 residues. The CDR3 protein is CASSTRTHEQYF. The CDR3 DNA reads as TGTGCCAGCAGCACCCGGACCCACGAGCAGTACTTC.